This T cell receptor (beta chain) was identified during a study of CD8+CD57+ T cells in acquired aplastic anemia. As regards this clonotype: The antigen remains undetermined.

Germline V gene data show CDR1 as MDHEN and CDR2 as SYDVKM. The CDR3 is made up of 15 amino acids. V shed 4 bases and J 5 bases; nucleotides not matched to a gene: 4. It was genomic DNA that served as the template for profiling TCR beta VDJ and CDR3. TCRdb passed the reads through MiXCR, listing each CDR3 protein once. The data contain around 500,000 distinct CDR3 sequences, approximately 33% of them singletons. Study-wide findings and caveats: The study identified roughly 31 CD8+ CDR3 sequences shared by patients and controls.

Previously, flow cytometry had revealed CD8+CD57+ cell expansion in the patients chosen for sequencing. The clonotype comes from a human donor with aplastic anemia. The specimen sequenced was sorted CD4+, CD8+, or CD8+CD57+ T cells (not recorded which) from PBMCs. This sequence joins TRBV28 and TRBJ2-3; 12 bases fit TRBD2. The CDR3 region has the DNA TGTGCCAGCAGTTATCTAGCGGGAGGGGGAGATACGCAGTATTTT. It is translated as CASSYLAGGGDTQYF.